Listed below are T cell receptor beta chains from one sample, sequenced in a study of early T cells in non-severe SARS-CoV-2 infection. One entry per CDR3 protein results from TCRdb running MiXCR on the 5' RACE reads. This table holds under 85,000 distinct CDR3 sequences, around 10% found once. The source material was whole blood. These receptors were obtained from an adult who was a healthcare worker with PCR-confirmed SARS-CoV-2 infection or an uninfected control (not recorded which). CDR3s include the opening cysteine and the closing phenylalanine or tryptophan. The D gene is left open where the match is weak. Part of the rows lack a size; the others show once, few, many or a class for expanded clones.

J,size,D,V,CDR3,DNA
TRBJ2-1,.,TRBD1,TRBV28,CASTTMRDRGNEQFF,TGTGCCAGCACCACTATGAGGGACAGGGGCAATGAGCAGTTCTTC
TRBJ2-3,.,TRBD2,TRBV5-1,CASSSGTSGSTDTQYF,TGCGCCAGCAGCTCTGGGACTAGCGGCAGCACAGATACGCAGTATTTT
TRBJ2-7,few,.,TRBV6-5,CASSYSLTDGYEQYF,TGTGCCAGCAGTTACTCTCTAACGGACGGCTACGAGCAGTACTTC
TRBJ1-1,many,.,TRBV29-1,CSVHDIRAFF,TGCAGCGTACACGACATCCGGGCTTTCTTT
TRBJ2-2,many,TRBD2,TRBV5-1,CASSSLGLAGGPGELFF,TGCGCCAGCAGCTCACTTGGACTAGCGGGAGGGCCCGGGGAGCTGTTTTTT
TRBJ2-7,many,.,TRBV6-5,CASSSSQGGAEYF,TGTGCCAGCAGTTCGTCCCAGGGTGGCGCGGAGTACTTC
TRBJ2-5,many,.,TRBV12-3/TRBV12-4,CASSNDPHRDQYF,TGTGCCAGCAGTAACGACCCGCACCGGGACCAGTACTTC
TRBJ2-5,few,.,TRBV3-1,CASSQRQGGETQYF,TGTGCCAGCAGCCAGCGACAGGGAGGAGAGACCCAGTACTTC
TRBJ1-1,many,.,TRBV21-1,CASSKGRVSKNTEAFF,TGTGCCAGCAGCAAAGGTAGAGTCAGCAAGAACACTGAAGCTTTCTTT
TRBJ2-7,few,.,TRBV4-2,CASSQRTEGHEQYF,TGTGCCAGCAGCCAGCGGACCGAGGGGCACGAGCAGTACTTC
TRBJ2-7,.,.,TRBV2,CASSVPDEQYF,TGTGCCAGCAGTGTTCCAGACGAGCAGTACTTC
TRBJ2-3,.,.,TRBV7-9,CASSLRPAGDTQYF,TGTGCCAGCAGCCTCAGACCCGCAGGGGATACGCAGTATTTT
TRBJ1-1,.,.,TRBV10-2,CASSVVYMNTEAFF,TGCGCCAGCAGCGTTGTATACATGAACACTGAAGCTTTCTTT
TRBJ1-5,few,.,TRBV19,CASSIDGDQPQHF,TGTGCCAGTAGTATAGATGGGGATCAGCCCCAGCATTTT
TRBJ2-5,.,TRBD1,TRBV29-1,CSAVTGGSETQYF,TGCAGCGCTGTGACAGGGGGCTCCGAGACCCAGTACTTC
TRBJ2-7,.,.,TRBV12-3/TRBV12-4,CASSWTEGMEQYF,TGTGCCAGCAGTTGGACGGAGGGAATGGAGCAGTACTTC
TRBJ2-1,many,TRBD2,TRBV20-1,CSARSGGASEQFF,TGCAGTGCTAGGAGCGGGGGGGCTAGTGAGCAGTTCTTC
TRBJ1-1,.,TRBD1,TRBV5-1,CASSPRTGGSDTEAFF,TGCGCCAGCAGCCCTCGGACAGGGGGATCGGACACTGAAGCTTTCTTT
TRBJ2-5,.,.,TRBV28,CASIPSGTPKGETQYF,TGTGCCAGCATCCCATCCGGGACCCCTAAGGGAGAGACCCAGTACTTC
TRBJ2-3,.,.,TRBV29-1,CSVVGEDTQYF,TGCAGCGTGGTAGGGGAAGATACGCAGTATTTT
TRBJ1-4,.,.,TRBV12-3/TRBV12-4,CASSFPEGNPNEKLFF,TGTGCCAGCAGTTTCCCAGAGGGCAACCCCAATGAAAAACTGTTTTTT
TRBJ2-2,many,.,TRBV6-2/TRBV6-3,CASSVGGTGELFF,TGTGCCAGCTCTGTTGGGGGAACCGGGGAGCTGTTTTTT
TRBJ1-1,.,TRBD1,TRBV2,CASTDRVSVFF,TGTGCCAGCACCGACAGGGTTTCCGTTTTCTTT
TRBJ2-7,many,.,TRBV29-1,CSVEYDTYEQYF,TGCAGCGTTGAATATGATACTTACGAGCAGTACTTC
TRBJ2-3,few,TRBD2,TRBV27,CASSLSPYLAGGDSDTQYF,TGTGCCAGCAGTTTATCCCCCTATCTAGCGGGGGGCGACTCAGATACGCAGTATTTT
TRBJ2-7,.,.,TRBV27,CASTPGAGYEQYF,TGTGCCAGCACCCCGGGGGCGGGGTACGAGCAGTACTTC
TRBJ2-7,many,.,TRBV27,CASSFSETLREQYF,TGTGCCAGCAGTTTTTCTGAAACCCTACGAGAGCAGTACTTC
TRBJ2-1,many,.,TRBV18,CASSQTGQGIYNEQFF,TGTGCCAGCTCACAAACCGGGCAGGGGATCTACAATGAGCAGTTCTTC
TRBJ2-7,few,.,TRBV11-2,CASSFSPEQYF,TGTGCCAGCAGCTTTTCCCCCGAGCAGTACTTC
TRBJ1-2,few,.,TRBV24-1,CATSERDFNYGYTF,TGTGCCACCAGTGAGAGGGACTTCAACTATGGCTACACCTTC
TRBJ2-1,many,TRBD2,TRBV6-2/TRBV6-3,CASRPLGLAETYNEQFF,TGTGCCAGCCGTCCCCTGGGACTAGCGGAGACTTACAATGAGCAGTTCTTC
TRBJ2-3,.,TRBD1,TRBV5-1,CASSTSGGWKDTQYF,TGCGCCAGCAGCACATCAGGGGGTTGGAAGGATACGCAGTATTTT
TRBJ2-2,few,.,TRBV20-1,CSARRPNTGELFF,TGCAGTGCTAGACGACCGAACACCGGGGAGCTGTTTTTT
TRBJ2-1,few,TRBD2,TRBV2,CASSSGLAGGNEQFF,TGTGCCAGCAGTAGCGGACTAGCGGGAGGGAATGAGCAGTTCTTC
TRBJ2-1,many,.,TRBV10-1,CASSTGTLSALSYNEQFF,TGCGCCAGCAGCACAGGGACGCTCTCCGCCCTTTCCTACAATGAGCAGTTCTTC
TRBJ2-7,.,.,TRBV29-1,CSVVLPRSYEQYF,TGCAGCGTTGTTCTTCCCCGCTCCTACGAGCAGTACTTC
TRBJ2-7,few,TRBD2,TRBV29-1,CSTTSGSTGEQYF,TGCAGCACCACTAGCGGGAGTACGGGTGAGCAGTACTTC
TRBJ1-5,many,TRBD1,TRBV18,CASSRDSRENQPQHF,TGTGCCAGCTCACGGGACAGCCGAGAAAATCAGCCCCAGCATTTT
TRBJ2-2,few,TRBD2,TRBV5-1,CASSARTSGRSRPTGELFF,TGCGCCAGCAGCGCAAGGACTAGCGGGAGGTCTAGGCCGACCGGGGAGCTGTTTTTT
TRBJ2-3,.,.,TRBV7-8,CASSLGGGWSTDTQYF,TGTGCCAGCAGCTTAGGAGGAGGGTGGAGCACAGATACGCAGTATTTT
TRBJ2-3,.,TRBD2,TRBV20-1,CSASIASGTDTQYF,TGCAGTGCTAGCATTGCTAGCGGGACAGATACGCAGTATTTT
TRBJ1-5,few,.,TRBV28,CASSLRQPQHF,TGTGCCAGCAGTTTACGCCAGCCCCAGCATTTT
TRBJ2-1,many,TRBD2,TRBV20-1,CSVSSGGYNEQFF,TGCAGTGTCTCTAGCGGGGGTTACAATGAGCAGTTCTTC
TRBJ2-6,many,.,TRBV7-6,CASSPIPSGANVLTF,TGTGCCAGCAGCCCGATTCCCTCTGGGGCCAACGTCCTGACTTTC
TRBJ2-2,.,.,TRBV28,CASSRVQFGELFF,TGTGCCAGCAGTCGTGTCCAATTCGGGGAGCTGTTTTTT
TRBJ2-7,few,.,TRBV5-1,CASSLHGLPATYEQYF,TGCGCCAGCAGCTTACACGGACTGCCAGCCACCTACGAGCAGTACTTC